This is a list of T cell receptor beta chains from one sample in a study of tumor-infiltrating lymphocytes in primary liver carcinoma. TCRdb re-derived calls from the multiplex PCR reads in MiXCR, one entry per CDR3 protein. This table holds some 200,000 distinct CDR3 sequences, around three fifths found once. Sequencing input: peripheral blood. Every receptor here comes from a woman aged 60-70 years with primary liver carcinoma and hepatitis B virus infection. CDR3s include the opening cysteine and the closing phenylalanine or tryptophan. D genes are given only for firm matches. Size values are once, few and many counts, or a class for expanded clones, and some rows have none.

clone size,D gene,J gene,V gene,CDR3 protein,CDR3 DNA
NA,TRBD2,TRBJ2-7,TRBV4-1,CVSSQAGDKLYF,TGCGTCAGCAGCCAAGCGGGGGACAAGCTGTACTTC
few,NA,TRBJ2-7,TRBV6-5,CVSSFQGGPYEQYF,TGTGTCAGTAGTTTTCAGGGGGGTCCCTACGAGCAGTACTTC
few,NA,TRBJ2-2,TRBV28,CASSLRGRTGELFF,TGTGCCAGCAGCCTCAGGGGTCGCACCGGGGAGCTGTTTTTT
many,TRBD2,TRBJ2-1,TRBV4-1,CASSQGAGVNYNEQFF,TGCGCCAGCAGCCAAGGAGCGGGAGTAAACTACAATGAGCAGTTCTTC
NA,NA,TRBJ1-3,TRBV14,CASSPWGGSGNTIYF,TGTGCCAGCAGCCCTTGGGGGGGCTCTGGAAACACCATATATTTT
NA,TRBD2,TRBJ2-1,TRBV12-3/TRBV12-4,CASSCRTRRFDEQFF,TGTGCCAGCAGTTGCCGGACTAGGCGTTTCGATGAGCAGTTCTTC
NA,NA,TRBJ2-2,TRBV10-3,CAISESGPRAGELSF,TGTGCCATCAGTGAGTCGGGCCCCCGGGCCGGGGAGCTGTCTTTT
NA,NA,TRBJ2-7,TRBV11-1,CASSLRALAYEQYF,TGTGCCAGCAGCTTAAGGGCTCTCGCCTACGAGCAGTACTTC
NA,NA,TRBJ1-1,TRBV2,CASSVQSNTEAFF,TGTGCCAGCAGTGTACAGTCGAACACTGAAGCTTTCTTT
NA,NA,TRBJ1-4,TRBV5-1,CASSLAGGPLNGKLFF,TGCGCCAGTAGCTTGGCCGGAGGACCTCTTAATGGAAAACTGTTTTTT
once,TRBD2,TRBJ2-3,TRBV20-1,CSASARLAGTDTQYF,TGCAGTGCTAGCGCCCGACTAGCGGGGACAGATACGCAGTATTTT
few,NA,TRBJ2-1,TRBV5-1,CASSLSVSYNEQFF,TGCGCCAGCAGCTTGTCGGTCTCCTACAATGAGCAGTTCTTC
few,NA,TRBJ2-5,TRBV5-1,CASQRGGTQETQYF,TGCGCCAGCCAAAGGGGGGGGACCCAAGAGACCCAGTACTTC
many,NA,TRBJ1-2,TRBV5-4,CASSYIQGFNYGYTF,TGTGCCAGCAGCTACATACAGGGATTTAACTATGGCTACACCTTC
NA,NA,TRBJ1-1,TRBV6-1,CVSSEDGRNLEAFF,TGTGTCAGCAGTGAAGACGGACGAAATCTTGAGGCTTTCTTT
few,TRBD1,TRBJ2-6,TRBV4-1,CASSPVRGQGTSYRPGANVLTF,TGCGCCAGCAGCCCGGTACGGGGACAGGGGACTTCGTATCGTCCTGGGGCCAACGTCCTGACTTTC
NA,NA,TRBJ1-2,TRBV19,CASSLVANYGYTF,TGTGCCAGTAGTCTGGTCGCTAACTATGGCTACACCTTC
NA,NA,TRBJ2-1,TRBV11-2,CAISLGQNNELFF,TGTGCCATCAGCTTAGGGCAGAACAATGAGCTGTTCTTC
NA,TRBD2,TRBJ2-3,TRBV20-1,CNADLAGGTDTQYF,TGCAATGCTGACCTAGCGGGAGGCACAGATACGCAGTATTTT
many,NA,TRBJ1-5,TRBV6-6,CASSYPGEQPQHF,TGTGCCAGCAGTTACCCAGGGGAGCAGCCCCAGCATTTT
NA,NA,TRBJ2-2,TRBV29-1,CSVEEGGIDTGELFF,TGCAGCGTTGAAGAAGGTGGTATTGACACCGGGGAGCTGTTTTTT
NA,TRBD2,TRBJ2-7,TRBV28,CTSIASGTYGQYF,TGTACCAGCATTGCTAGCGGGACCTACGGGCAGTACTTC
NA,TRBD2,TRBJ2-3,TRBV4-2,CASSQDLGLNTDTQYF,TGTGCCAGCAGCCAAGATCTGGGACTAAACACGGATACACAGTATTTT
NA,NA,TRBJ1-1,TRBV6-6,CASKYDGATEALF,TGTGCCAGCAAATACGACGGAGCCACTGAAGCTCTCTTT
NA,NA,TRBJ2-7,TRBV11-3,CASSTRGEHNF,TGTGCCAGCAGCACCCGTGGGGAGCACAACTTC
few,NA,TRBJ2-7,TRBV28,CASSRGSRYEQYF,TGTGCCAGCAGTCGCGGCAGCAGATACGAGCAGTACTTC
NA,NA,TRBJ2-5,TRBV5-1,CSSGLAQFVQETQYF,TGCTCCAGCGGCTTGGCCCAGTTTGTGCAGGAGACCCAGTACTTC
NA,NA,TRBJ1-5,TRBV6-4,CASIGGPQPQHF,TGTGCCAGCATCGGGGGTCCGCAGCCCCAGCATTTT
NA,TRBD2,TRBJ2-5,TRBV7-9,CASTSTAGGRKTQYF,TGTGCCAGCACCTCGACAGCGGGAGGGCGGAAGACCCAGTACTTC
few,NA,TRBJ2-5,TRBV28,CASSHFDYQETQYF,TGTGCCAGCAGTCATTTCGACTATCAAGAGACCCAGTACTTC
NA,NA,TRBJ1-5,TRBV12-3/TRBV12-4,CVSSWGVQPQQF,TGTGTCAGCAGTTGGGGGGTTCAGCCCCAGCAATTT
NA,TRBD2,TRBJ2-5,TRBV6-6,CASSPRTSLVRETQYF,TGTGCCAGCAGCCCACGGACTAGCCTAGTGAGGGAGACCCAGTACTTC
NA,NA,TRBJ1-1,TRBV12-3/TRBV12-4,CASLVGARTEAFF,TGTGCCAGCCTTGTGGGGGCGAGAACTGAAGCTTTCTTT
many,TRBD1,TRBJ1-5,TRBV12-3/TRBV12-4,CASSPGDRQNQPQHF,TGTGCCAGCAGTCCGGGGGACAGGCAAAATCAGCCCCAGCATTTT
many,TRBD2,TRBJ2-3,TRBV5-6,CASSLGPLAGGDTQYF,TGTGCCAGCAGCTTGGGGCCACTAGCGGGAGGAGATACGCAGTATTTT
NA,NA,TRBJ2-3,TRBV7-9,CASSLKIGSTNTQYF,TGTGCCAGCAGCTTAAAGATCGGTAGCACGAATACGCAGTATTTT
NA,TRBD2,TRBJ2-3,TRBV2,CASRKGLAGTDTRYF,TGTGCCAGCAGGAAGGGACTAGCGGGAACAGATACGCGGTATTTT
NA,NA,TRBJ1-1,TRBV11-2,CTSSVPGGHNTEALF,TGTACCAGCAGCGTACCCGGGGGACACAACACTGAAGCTCTCTTT
many,NA,TRBJ1-1,TRBV13,CASSSEGGLNTEAFF,TGTGCCAGCAGCTCCGAGGGGGGGTTGAACACTGAAGCTTTCTTT
many,TRBD2,TRBJ2-2,TRBV11-3,CASSPTGGTGELFF,TGTGCCAGCAGCCCCACGGGAGGTACCGGGGAGCTGTTTTTT
NA,TRBD1,TRBJ1-6,TRBV20-1,CSARGPQGSPLHF,TGCAGTGCTAGGGGCCCACAGGGGTCACCCCTCCACTTT
many,NA,TRBJ1-1,TRBV29-1,CSVETEVNTEAFF,TGCAGCGTTGAAACGGAAGTGAACACTGAAGCTTTCTTT